This TCR beta chain emerged from a study of blood T cell repertoires in COVID-19. Study at large: The United States, Italy and Spain provided the acute and convalescent COVID-19 samples. Sources were T cells, B-cell-depleted T cells, or PBMCs; the material itself was cDNA or gDNA.

Per the original data handling: Amplification from reference gene primers served as the basis for estimated nucleated cell counts. Generated by immunoSEQ multiplex PCR, the TCRdb table keeps only in-frame clones and is missing some. The V and J calls and clone size were taken over from that table, and D and trimming were inferred from the DNA. The repertoire has hundreds of thousands of clones, roughly 85% of them found once; the top ten carry roughly a tenth. The sequenced sample consisted of peripheral blood. The clonotype originates from a woman aged 45 to 65 who had recovered from COVID-19.

The CDR3 nucleotides read TGCGCCAGCAGCCCCGGAGGGGGCGGTTCACCCCTCCACTTT. This gives the protein CASSPGGGGSPLHF. The chain combines TRBV4-3 with TRBJ1-6; 7 nucleotides match TRBD1. V was clipped by 4 bases and J by 9 bases; unmatched bases: 6. The CDR3 totals 14 residues. The germline V gene encodes CDR1 LGHNA and CDR2 YSLEER.